The sequence of this T cell receptor beta chain was determined in a study of CD8 T cells in ankylosing spondylitis. Study results and limitations: What seemed typical of ankylosing spondylitis blood was a TCR beta motif built from 7 or 8 highly homologous variants. Some motif variants had been reported before (in reactive arthritis synovial fluid and blood).

The CDR3 length is 15 residues. Per germline, CDR1 SGHRS and CDR2 YFSETQ. V lost 0 bases and J 3 bases, leaving 10 bases between the germline ends. This clonotype showed up many times. Its antigen is not identified. Scientists made TCR beta libraries using quantitative 5'-RACE with molecular barcodes. One entry per CDR3 protein results from TCRdb running MiXCR on the 5' RACE reads. The table shows about 150,000 distinct CDR3 sequences, with approximately 10% occurring only once. The origin of this receptor is a female donor with ankylosing spondylitis or in good health (not recorded which). This chain links TRBV5-1 with TRBJ1-5, with D possibly TRBD1 on 6 matching bases. The sequenced sample was blood, either unsorted or a sorted T cell fraction (not recorded which). The CDR3 DNA reads as TGCGCCAGCAGCTTGGAGGGGGGAAACAATCAGCCCCAGCATTTT. This gives the protein CASSLEGGNNQPQHF.